This TCR beta chain originates from a study of T cells in Graves' hyperthyroidism and ophthalmopathy. Amplification of TCR beta CDR3 regions was performed using RNA transcripts as template. Carried out on the TCR CDR3, a first-round RT-PCR used the HTBI primer set. Via MiXCR, TCRdb re-called the multiplex PCR reads, giving one row per CDR3 protein. The sample consists of 400,000 to 500,000 distinct CDR3 sequences, roughly 14% of them appearing once. This clonotype came up many times. The sequenced sample was blood. The receptor was isolated from a woman younger than 30 with Graves' hyperthyroidism.

The CDR3 here is CASNNGQNYGYTF. The CDR3 DNA follows: TGTGCCAGTAATAACGGACAGAACTATGGCTACACCTTC. The V call is TRBV19, the J call TRBJ1-2; TRBD1 is a possible D gene (6 bases). V was shortened by 7 bases and J by 2 bases, with 11 bases between the two germline ends. The germline CDR1 and CDR2 sequences are LNHDA and SQIVND (reference sequence). CDR3 length equals 13 residues. The full variable domain, its missing parts supplied by reference TRBV19 and TRBJ1-2, is DGGITQSPKYLFRKEGQNVTLSCEQNLNHDAMYWYRQDPGQGLRLIYYSQIVNDFQKGDIAEGYSVSREKKESFPLTVTSAQKNPTAFYLCASNNGQNYGYTFGSGTRLTVV.